This TCR beta chain was sequenced for a study of shared clonotypes between healthy human individuals. The CDR3 has 14 amino acids. Trimming pared 3 bases from V and 6 bases from J, leaving 12 bases between. Germline V lookup: CDR1 SGHDT, CDR2 YYEEEE. Points from the study as a whole: Non-shared clonotypes showed lower generation probabilities than clonotypes common to all four donors.

Naive CD8 isolation took CD45RO-negative cells positively selected for CCR7 and excluded terminally differentiated effector memory CD45RA+ cells. Clones were read by immunoSEQ multiplex PCR, and TCRdb kept only the in-frame ones, dropping some. Of fewer than 850,000 clones listed, just over 95% are singletons. On this clone itself: What it binds is unknown.

This TCR was sampled from a man younger than 45 in good health. Material for sequencing was naive CD8+ T cells sorted from blood. The chain recombines TRBV5-6 with TRBJ1-4; D remains ambiguous. The CDR3: CASSSTPGHEKLFF. The DNA for the CDR3 is TGTGCCAGCAGCTCTACTCCGGGTCATGAAAAACTGTTTTTT.